The 10 T cell receptor beta chains below were found in one sample sequenced in a study of human T cells and chemical hapten exposure. TCRdb reanalysed the RACE reads using MiXCR and keeps one entry per CDR3 protein. This sample yields roughly 200,000 distinct CDR3 sequences, of which around 25% are seen a single time; roughly 2.5% belongs to the top ten. Time point defined: patch test 3, about 24 weeks after DPC sensitization. As to treatment: therapeutic diphenylcyclopropenone sensitization with weekly scalp DPC. Sequences were derived from whole blood, sampled in connection with sensitization to the hapten diphenylcyclopropenone (DPC). These receptor sequences come from a woman aged 35 to 49 with alopecia areata. Some clones in this sample may be carry-over from other donors' samples.

The chain couples TRBV6-2 or TRBV6-3 to TRBJ2-5; 9 bases match TRBD1. V dropped 6 bases and J dropped 3; count of bases not matched to a gene: 8. The CDR3 has 15 residues. Germline values: CDR1 MNHEY, CDR2 SVGEGT. The CDR3 DNA reads TGTGCCAGCAGCCGGAACAGGGGGCGGGAAGAGACCCAGTACTTC. This sequence encodes CASSRNRGREETQYF.

The genes are TRBV6-5 and TRBJ2-1, with TRBD2 matching over 8 bases. This CDR3 spans 13 amino acids. V lost 2 bases and J lost 6; bases outside the gene matches: 0. Germline-derived CDR1 and CDR2 are MNHEY and SVGAGI. The CDR3, as DNA: TGTGCCAGCAGTTACGCGGGGGGCAATGAGCAGTTCTTC. Encoded protein: CASSYAGGNEQFF.

The chain uses TRBV5-1 and TRBJ1-1, with 8 positions matching TRBD1. In germline, CDR1 is SGHRS, CDR2 YFSETQ. V gave up 0 bases and J gave up 10 bases; unmatched junction bases: 11. The CDR3 spans 15 residues. Here the CDR3 reads CASSLGMGQGASAFF. The CDR3 DNA is TGCGCCAGCAGCTTGGGTATGGGGCAGGGGGCATCAGCTTTCTTT.

This clonotype was found a few times. This rearrangement joins TRBV6-5 to TRBJ2-7; the D gene is possibly TRBD1 (6 bases). CDR3 length: 14 residues. V was shortened by 3 bases and J by 2 bases, with 11 bases between the two germline ends. Germline lookup yields CDR1 MNHEY and CDR2 SVGAGI. DNA of the CDR3: TGTGCCAGCAGTTATCGGGCAGGGGCCTACGAGCAGTACTTC. Protein product: CASSYRAGAYEQYF.

This rearrangement joins TRBV5-1 to TRBJ2-3; 8 nucleotides agree with TRBD1. The CDR3 has 14 residues. V shed 7 bases and J 2 bases; nucleotides not matched to a gene: 6. From germline, CDR1 is SGHRS and CDR2 YFSETQ. The CDR3 protein is CASLQGAPTDTQYF. In DNA, the CDR3 is TGCGCCAGCCTGCAGGGGGCCCCCACAGATACGCAGTATTTT.

This clonotype was observed a few times. The chain couples TRBV5-1 to TRBJ2-5; 13 positions match TRBD2. Losses at the gene ends were 3 bases for V and 0 bases for J; bases not matched to a gene: 2. The CDR3 has 16 amino acids. Germline CDR1 and CDR2: SGHRS and YFSETQ. Here the CDR3 reads CASSSGLAGDQETQYF. CDR3 in DNA: TGCGCCAGCAGCTCCGGACTAGCGGGGGACCAAGAGACCCAGTACTTC.

Only a few counts were recorded for this clonotype. The chain links TRBV7-8 to TRBJ2-5; TRBD2 matches at 12 bases. CDR3 length: 17 residues. V lost 5 bases and J lost 5; bases outside the gene matches: 12. Germline V gene lookup returns CDR1 SGHVS and CDR2 FQNEAQ. CDR3 nucleotides: TGTGCCAGCAGCCCACGGACTAGCGGGATATACGGCGAGACCCAGTACTTC. Translation: CASSPRTSGIYGETQYF.

The chain employs TRBV20-1 and TRBJ2-7; 9 nucleotides line up with TRBD2. The CDR3 runs to 13 residues. Germline V gives CDR1 DFQATT, CDR2 SNEGSKA (reference sequence). V dropped 5 bases and J dropped 6; count of bases not matched to a gene: 8. CDR3: CSALYGGRGEQYF. The CDR3 bases are TGCAGTGCTCTCTATGGCGGGAGGGGCGAGCAGTACTTC.

The rearrangement uses TRBV6-1 and TRBJ1-1, with D unclear. V was shortened by 3 bases and J by 1 base, with 6 bases between the two germline ends. The CDR3 runs to 13 residues. Germline lookup yields CDR1 MNHNS and CDR2 SASEGT. The CDR3 region has the DNA TGTGCCAGCAGTGATCAGGAGAACACTGAAGCTTTCTTT. This translates into CASSDQENTEAFF.

Here the CDR3 reads CSAKTAGGSYEQYF. In nucleotides, the CDR3 is TGCAGTGCTAAAACTGCGGGAGGTTCCTACGAGCAGTACTTC. The chain uses TRBV20-1 and TRBJ2-7; TRBD2 agrees at 8 bases. CDR1 is DFQATT and CDR2 is SNEGSKA in the germline V gene (reference sequence). The CDR3 loop spans 14 amino acids. Trimming cost V 4 bases and J 1 base; bases outside gene matches: 6.